The 21 T cell receptor beta chains below all came from one sample that was sequenced in a study of shared clonotypes between healthy human individuals (TCRdb year 2020). Library method: the immunoSEQ multiplex PCR assay. This immuneACCESS table, as held by TCRdb, lists in-frame sequences with V and J called but not all clones. Of the missing ones, under half trace to an unresolved V gene in checked studies; the others have no known cause. The sample table lists 1,400,000 or so clones, 97% to 99% of them with a count of one. Together, the top ten hold over 0.3% of the sample. The sequenced sample consisted of naive CD4+ T cells sorted from blood. The sample's cell subset or site label, in plain terms: CD45RA+ positively selected. The source of these receptors is a man aged 25-45 years in good health.

The CDR3 coding sequence is TGTGCCAGTAGTATAGAGCTAGCGGGGACCTACGAGCAGTACTTC. Translation gives CASSIELAGTYEQYF. The V call is TRBV19, the J call TRBJ2-7; TRBD2 matches 9 bases. Germline loops: CDR1 LNHDA, CDR2 SQIVND (reference sequence). Trimming took 0 bases from V and 2 from J; bases not matched to a gene: 2. The CDR3 has 15 amino acids. The whole variable domain, filled in from reference TRBV19 and TRBJ2-7, reads DGGITQSPKYLFRKEGQNVTLSCEQNLNHDAMYWYRQDPGQGLRLIYYSQIVNDFQKGDIAEGYSVSREKKESFPLTVTSAQKNPTAFYLCASSIELAGTYEQYFGPGTRLTVT.

The V call is TRBV6-5, the J call TRBJ1-2; 7 bases fit TRBD1. V shed 6 bases, J shed 4 bases, and the junction held 8 bases outside the gene matches. The CDR3 is made up of 14 amino acids. Germline lookup yields CDR1 MNHEY and CDR2 SVGAGI. The CDR3 bases are TGTGCCAGCAGCACGACAGGGTACAGCTATGGCTACACCTTC. Translated: CASSTTGYSYGYTF.

Worth noting for this clone: The sample contains more than one DNA sequence encoding this CDR3. The chain recombines TRBV20-1 with TRBJ2-7; D gene uncertain. CDR1 is DFQATT, CDR2 SNEGSKA, per germline (reference sequence). The CDR3 runs to 10 residues. V was pared by 3 bases and J by 5 bases, with 5 bases between. As DNA, the CDR3 is TGCAGTGCTAGTGTGGACGAGCAGTACTTC. This translates into CSASVDEQYF.

The chain couples TRBV5-4 to TRBJ1-5, with D maybe TRBD1 (5 bases). This CDR3 has 15 residues. The germline V gene encodes CDR1 SGHNT and CDR2 YYREEE (reference sequence). Trimming took 0 bases from V and 7 from J, leaving 14 bases between them. The CDR3 nucleotides read TGTGCCAGCAGCTTGGGGGAGCTTGAGGGGCAGCCCCAGCATTTT. This gives the protein CASSLGELEGQPQHF.

This clone was observed a single time. J is TRBJ2-2 and V is TRBV28; TRBD1 or TRBD2 may be the D gene (5 bases each). CDR3 length equals 20 residues. From germline, CDR1 is MDHEN and CDR2 SYDVKM. V lost 1 base and J lost 5, with 26 bases in between. Here the CDR3 reads CASSLLRDLHMRTTTGELFF. CDR3 nucleotides: TGTGCCAGCAGTTTATTAAGGGACCTCCACATGAGGACAACTACCGGGGAGCTGTTTTTT.

The chain's CDR3 is CASSLRTGTTNEKLFF. CDR3 in DNA: TGTGCCAGCAGCTTGAGAACAGGGACAACTAATGAAAAACTGTTTTTT. This rearrangement joins TRBV7-8 to TRBJ1-4, with a possible D match to TRBD1 (6 bases). Trimming stripped 3 bases from V and 0 bases from J, with 11 bases between. The CDR3 contains 16 residues. Germline lookup yields CDR1 SGHVS and CDR2 FQNEAQ.

Regarding this clone: The sample contains more than one DNA sequence encoding this CDR3. The rearrangement joins TRBV6-1 to TRBJ2-7, with unresolved D. This CDR3 is 12 amino acids long. The germline CDR1 and CDR2 sequences are MNHNS and SASEGT. V shed 1 base and J shed 2 bases, with 3 bases lying between them. In DNA, the CDR3 is TGTGCCAGCAGTGAAGGGACCTACGAGCAGTACTTC. Encoded protein: CASSEGTYEQYF.

The table lists this clone with a count of one. The chain combines TRBV28 with TRBJ2-7; 13 bases are shared with TRBD2. With V trimmed by 2 bases and J by 4 bases, 14 bases remained unmatched. The CDR3 has 19 amino acids. Germline values: CDR1 MDHEN, CDR2 SYDVKM. CDR3 DNA: TGTGCCAGCAGTTTAGTATTCGAGGGGTCGGGACTAGCGGGATACGAGCAGTACTTC. Translated, it gives CASSLVFEGSGLAGYEQYF.

The rearrangement uses TRBV9 and TRBJ1-4; TRBD1 is a possible D gene (6 bases). The CDR3 is made up of 14 amino acids. Trimming cost V 0 bases and J 8 bases, with 11 bases left between them. Germline-derived CDR1 and CDR2 are SGDLS and YYNGEE. Here the CDR3 reads CASSVEQGGEKLFF. The CDR3 DNA follows: TGTGCCAGCAGCGTAGAACAGGGTGGCGAAAAACTGTTTTTT.

V is TRBV2 and J is TRBJ1-2; no definite D call. Germline V CDR1 and CDR2: SNHLY, FYNNEI. The CDR3 totals 13 residues. The V end lost 7 bases, the J end lost 0 bases, and 9 bases lay between the germline ends. The chain's CDR3 is CASIGQTNYGYTF. The DNA of the CDR3 is TGTGCCAGCATAGGGCAGACTAACTATGGCTACACCTTC.

The gene calls are TRBV28 and TRBJ1-5; no reliable D call. The CDR3 spans 15 residues. Germline CDR1 MDHEN, CDR2 SYDVKM. Trimming stripped 4 bases from V and 9 bases from J, with 19 bases between. CDR3 in amino acids: CASSSIDPDTGPQHF. The DNA for the CDR3 is TGTGCCAGCAGTTCCATAGACCCGGATACGGGGCCCCAGCATTTT.

This sequence joins TRBV28 and TRBJ2-7; 7 positions match TRBD1. With 1 base clipped from V and 2 bases from J, the junction kept 14 bases outside the gene matches. The germline V gene has CDR1 MDHEN and CDR2 SYDVKM. This CDR3 has 18 residues. The CDR3 nucleotides read TGTGCCAGCAGTTTATACCGTCCTTGGGGACAGAAGACCTACGAGCAGTACTTC. It is translated as CASSLYRPWGQKTYEQYF. Complete variable domain (other parts from reference TRBV28 and TRBJ2-7): DVKVTQSSRYLVKRTGEKVFLECVQDMDHENMFWYRQDPGLGLRLIYFSYDVKMKEKGDIPEGYSVSREKKERFSLILESASTNQTSMYLCASSLYRPWGQKTYEQYFGPGTRLTVT.

The chain carries TRBV30 and TRBJ1-1; possibly TRBD1 for D (6 bases). This CDR3 contains 15 residues. Trimming stripped 0 bases from V and 6 bases from J, with 17 bases between. Germline CDR1 reads GTSNPN; CDR2 reads SVGIG (reference sequence). CDR3 sequence (DNA): TGTGCCTGGAGTGTTGTGCAGGGGATATTGGCTGAAGCTTTCTTT. Its protein is CAWSVVQGILAEAFF.

This chain uses TRBV9 with TRBJ2-1, with 10 bases identical to TRBD1. Germline lookup yields CDR1 SGDLS and CDR2 YYNGEE. The CDR3 loop spans 17 amino acids. The ends lost 0 bases at V and 7 bases at J; junction bases unmatched: 10. CDR3 sequence (DNA): TGTGCCAGCAGCGTAGATTGGAGACAGGGGGCGTCGAATGAGCAGTTCTTC. This gives the protein CASSVDWRQGASNEQFF.

The chain links TRBV18 to TRBJ2-1; no clear D gene. Germline CDR1 and CDR2: KGHSH and LQKENI. There are 12 residues in the CDR3. The V end was cut by 3 bases, the J end by 8 bases, with 8 bases between. In DNA form, the CDR3 reads TGTGCCAGCTCACCCTCCTCGGATGAGCAGTTCTTC. This codes for CASSPSSDEQFF.

The chain combines TRBV11-3 with TRBJ1-1; D remains ambiguous. Per germline, CDR1 SGHNT and CDR2 YENEEA. The CDR3 loop spans 11 amino acids. V was pared by 3 bases and J by 5 bases, with 4 bases between. CDR3 sequence reads: CASSFLTEAFF. CDR3 nucleotides: TGTGCCAGCAGCTTCCTTACTGAAGCTTTCTTT.

V is TRBV28 and J is TRBJ2-1; 9 positions agree with TRBD2. Germline CDR1 MDHEN, CDR2 SYDVKM. This CDR3 is 13 amino acids long. Germline trimming cut 3 bases from V and 9 bases from J; bases unmatched to any gene: 3. CDR3 sequence: CASSLSGRSEQFF. For the CDR3, the DNA is TGTGCCAGCAGTTTGAGCGGGAGGAGTGAGCAGTTCTTC.

The chain combines TRBV18 with TRBJ1-2; possibly TRBD1 for D (5 bases). With 6 bases removed from V and 2 bases from J, the gap between germline ends came to 19 bases. The length of the CDR3 is 16 residues. Per germline, CDR1 KGHSH and CDR2 LQKENI. The CDR3: CASSPGRQGLNYGYTF. The CDR3 bases are TGTGCCAGCTCTCCCGGGAGGCAGGGACTAAACTATGGCTACACCTTC.

The chain is built from TRBV5-4 and TRBJ2-1; D is possibly TRBD2 (6 bases). V was pared by 3 bases and J by 6 bases, with 13 bases between. Germline lookup yields CDR1 SGHNT and CDR2 YYREEE (reference sequence). The CDR3 sequence is 14 residues long. CDR3 sequence: CASSSPTSSNEQFF. The CDR3 nucleotides are TGTGCCAGCAGCTCGCCCACTAGCAGCAATGAGCAGTTCTTC. The variable domain in full, with the rest retrieved from reference TRBV5-4 and TRBJ2-1, is ETGVTQSPTHLIKTRGQQVTLRCSSQSGHNTVSWYQQALGQGPQFIFQYYREEENGRGNFPPRFSGLQFPNYSSELNVNALELDDSALYLCASSSPTSSNEQFFGPGTRLTVL.

This chain uses TRBV5-1 with TRBJ2-7, with TRBD2 matching 11 bases. With 4 bases clipped from V and 2 bases from J, the junction kept 8 bases outside the gene matches. This CDR3 comprises 16 residues. The germline V gene encodes CDR1 SGHRS and CDR2 YFSETQ. CDR3 coding DNA: TGCGCCAGCAGCCTTGATCCTAGCGGGAGGCCCTACGAGCAGTACTTC. Amino acids: CASSLDPSGRPYEQYF.

The chain uses TRBV27 and TRBJ2-7; D might be TRBD1 (6 bases). The CDR3 is made up of 17 amino acids. CDR1 is MNHEY, CDR2 SMNVEV, per germline (reference sequence). With 1 base removed from V and 5 bases from J, the gap between germline ends came to 21 bases. CDR3 DNA: TGTGCCAGCAGTTTATATGGCCTCCGTGAGGGGGTGGACGAGCAGTACTTC. Protein sequence: CASSLYGLREGVDEQYF.